Here is one TCR beta chain with its context. Its recognized antigen is unknown. No quality values exist for individual bases; no much larger clone is one base distant. The source of the sample is a study of beta chain features in type 1 diabetes (dated by TCRdb to the late 2010s). In the study overall: Patients and healthy donors did not differ in mean age, gender distribution, total cell number or subset yield. Regulatory and stem cell-like memory subsets were obtained from only 8 patients and about 8 healthy donors, while naive and central memory subsets were obtained from all 30 or so donors. A total of over 95,000,000 sorted cells were examined across all samples, and RNA yield correlated strongly with the number of cells per subset. The study compared TCRB repertoires of sorted circulating CD4+ T cell subsets between recently diagnosed type 1 diabetes patients and matched healthy donors. The study at large found these results: Naive, central memory and regulatory TCRB repertoires appeared more similar among patients than among healthy donors. In all four CD4+ subsets, TCRB CDR3 length was moderately but significantly shorter in type 1 diabetes patients. Shorter templates might be favored by PCR, yet because patient and control samples were amplified and corrected together, any such skew would affect both groups equally. Only small numbers of individuals were included in the HLA sub-analyses, which left unresolved whether HLA type had any influence on TCRB rearrangement. At VDJ recombination sites, type 1 diabetes patients had fewer insertions and more deleted nucleotides, which implies abnormalities in thymic rearrangement. Because cDNA was sequenced instead of genomic DNA, highly expressing activated cells could be over-represented, though the groups showed no difference in activation or CD3 levels.

The High Capacity cDNA Reverse Transcription Kit was used to reverse transcribe all of the isolated RNA, meaning that expressed TCRB transcripts were what got sequenced. Deep immunoSEQ sequencing was performed on naive, central memory and regulatory T cell samples, with an average of around 3.4 million total reads per sample. After sorted cells were lysed in RLT buffer, RNA was extracted with DNase-treated RNeasy Micro or Mini kits, with the choice depending on cell number. To prevent cross-contamination, every cell subset was processed on its own, while patient and healthy donor samples were processed together. The immunoSEQ multiplex PCR was used to amplify TCRB sequences from cDNA, yielding 87-bp fragments that span the CDR3 region. Amplicons were sequenced on the Illumina HiSeq platform. In the source study's methods: Synthetic template baselines were used to correct PCR bias computationally, reads within Hamming distance 2 were collapsed together, and singletons that could not be merged were discarded. Reads were aligned to IMGT to assign V, D and J genes, CDR3 length, and insertions or deletions at six rearrangement sites. Clonotype counts were normalized to sorted cell number within each subset before computing true diversity and Gini coefficients with the tcR R package. The overlap coefficient, calculated on TCRB nucleotide sequences, was used to measure repertoire sharing. Out-of-frame TCRB sequences from naive cells were analyzed as a proxy for the pre-selection repertoire. What TCRdb holds here is the immuneACCESS table cut down to in-frame rearrangements. Part of the clones is not present; checked against another copy, under half of the missing clones reflect an unresolved V gene, and the others are unexplained. That table supplies the V and J calls and clone size; D and trimming were determined from the DNA. The table for this sample lists hundreds of thousands of clones; around an eighth of them were counted only once. The top ten hold 0.035% to 0.045% of the sample.

Each donor gave one peripheral blood draw, averaging roughly 0.11 L, which was collected into heparinised tubes. Naive, central memory, regulatory and stem cell-like memory CD4+ T cells were sorted on a BD FACSAria II using a panel including CD45RO, CCR7, CD25, CD127, CD95 and CD27. All sorted populations exceeded 95% purity. PBMCs were isolated right away by Lymphoprep density gradient centrifugation and were stained directly, without culture. Samples were stained and sorted in pairs, with one healthy donor and one patient per experiment, so that batch effects were minimized. The CDR3, from cysteine to phenylalanine, totals 12 residues. The sequence is cut down to CDR3 DNA, 36 bases in frame from base 1. As encoded in the germline V gene (reference sequence), CDR1 is MNHEY while CDR2 is SMNVEV. The trim is 7 bases for V and 5 bases for J, with a gap of 9 bases between the germline ends.

The V and J segments used are TRBV27 and TRBJ1-5; TRBD1 is a possible D gene, resting on 5 matching bases. This receptor was identified in a man between 18 and 29 years old with type 1 diabetes. The sample taken for sequencing was naive CD4+ T cells from blood. The cell subset or site label, as the study defines it: true naive CD4+ T cells. The DNA is TGTGCCAGCACCTCGGGGGATCAGCCCCAGCATTTT. Protein translation: CASTSGDQPQHF.